The rows below give T cell receptor beta chains drawn from one sample of a study of cytomegalovirus exposure and HLA in healthy donors. Profiled with immunoSEQ multiplex PCR; TCRdb holds only in-frame clones, not every one. Of 90,000 or so clones listed, 65% to 90% are singletons. Sequencing used PBMCs. These TCRs come from a young man in good health and CMV-seropositive. Both conserved end residues are part of each CDR3. The order of the fields is J gene, V gene, CDR3 protein.

j_gene: TRBJ1-4
v_gene: TRBV7-6
CDR3aa: CASSLARGQLREKLFF

j_gene: TRBJ1-2
v_gene: TRBV5-6
CDR3aa: CASSLGPMALGTF

j_gene: TRBJ1-3
v_gene: TRBV10-3
CDR3aa: CAISESRGRGSGNTIYF

j_gene: TRBJ2-1
v_gene: TRBV25-1
CDR3aa: CASRVAGAVYNEQFF

j_gene: TRBJ2-1
v_gene: TRBV10-1
CDR3aa: CASSESRGTGIEQFF

j_gene: TRBJ2-1
v_gene: TRBV5-4
CDR3aa: CASSLSLAAYNEQFF

j_gene: TRBJ1-6
v_gene: TRBV5-4
CDR3aa: CASSLGAGVKNNSPLHF

j_gene: TRBJ2-2
v_gene: TRBV19
CDR3aa: CASSIRTGELFF

j_gene: NA
v_gene: TRBV5-1
CDR3aa: CASSPNGGLAGGFYEQYF

j_gene: TRBJ2-1
v_gene: TRBV27
CDR3aa: CASSLGQSPYNEQFF

j_gene: TRBJ2-1
v_gene: TRBV7-2
CDR3aa: CASVPGTRIRDEQFF

j_gene: TRBJ1-6
v_gene: TRBV29-1
CDR3aa: CSVNLQGAPGSPLHF

j_gene: TRBJ1-5
v_gene: TRBV6-5
CDR3aa: CASSPGGGRQPQHF

j_gene: TRBJ2-1
v_gene: TRBV7-8
CDR3aa: CASSLRQGATYNEQFF

j_gene: TRBJ2-1
v_gene: TRBV29-1
CDR3aa: CSVIRGLQFF

j_gene: TRBJ1-2
v_gene: TRBV30
CDR3aa: CAWIPDGEDGYTF

j_gene: TRBJ2-1
v_gene: TRBV15
CDR3aa: CATSREAGGWNEQFF

j_gene: TRBJ2-7
v_gene: TRBV18
CDR3aa: CASSTKSDRAEQYF

j_gene: TRBJ1-2
v_gene: TRBV6-5
CDR3aa: CASSKTGPNYGYTF

j_gene: TRBJ2-1
v_gene: TRBV30
CDR3aa: CARREQGSSYNEQFF

j_gene: TRBJ2-2
v_gene: TRBV2
CDR3aa: CASLGRRTANTGELFF

j_gene: TRBJ2-1
v_gene: TRBV27
CDR3aa: CASSFGTGGPNEQFF

j_gene: TRBJ1-5
v_gene: TRBV5-8
CDR3aa: CASSPGQANQPQHF

j_gene: TRBJ2-5
v_gene: TRBV14
CDR3aa: CASSLRGGGKSETQYF

j_gene: TRBJ2-3
v_gene: TRBV9
CDR3aa: CASSVGASGPDTQYF

j_gene: TRBJ2-7
v_gene: TRBV6-1
CDR3aa: CASSEWDGRAGDEQYF

j_gene: TRBJ2-3
v_gene: TRBV7-9
CDR3aa: CASSPRGPDTQYF

j_gene: TRBJ2-3
v_gene: TRBV14
CDR3aa: CASSQDRKGREVTDTQYF

j_gene: TRBJ1-1
v_gene: TRBV9
CDR3aa: CASSAFTGSAEAFF

j_gene: NA
v_gene: TRBV29-1
CDR3aa: CSTRDSFYEQYF